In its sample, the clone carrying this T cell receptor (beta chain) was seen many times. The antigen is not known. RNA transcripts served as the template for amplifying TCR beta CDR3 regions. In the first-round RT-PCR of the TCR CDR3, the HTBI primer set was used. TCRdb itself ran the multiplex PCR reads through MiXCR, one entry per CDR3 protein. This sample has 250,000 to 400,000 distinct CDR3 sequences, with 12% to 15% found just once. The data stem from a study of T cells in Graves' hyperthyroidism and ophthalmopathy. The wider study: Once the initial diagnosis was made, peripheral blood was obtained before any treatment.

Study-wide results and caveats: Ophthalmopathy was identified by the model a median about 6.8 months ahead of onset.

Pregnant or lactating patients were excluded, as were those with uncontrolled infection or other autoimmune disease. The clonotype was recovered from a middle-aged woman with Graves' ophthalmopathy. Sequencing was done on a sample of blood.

CDR3 in amino acids: CASSASDNSNQPQHF. DNA for the CDR3: TGTGCCAGCAGTGCGTCGGACAATAGCAATCAGCCCCAGCATTTT. V usage is TRBV2 and J usage is TRBJ1-5; a weak D match, TRBD1 (5 bases). Deletions cut 4 bases from V and 0 bases from J, with 10 bases between. The V gene's germline CDR1 is SNHLY and CDR2 FYNNEI. The CDR3 extends over 15 amino acids.